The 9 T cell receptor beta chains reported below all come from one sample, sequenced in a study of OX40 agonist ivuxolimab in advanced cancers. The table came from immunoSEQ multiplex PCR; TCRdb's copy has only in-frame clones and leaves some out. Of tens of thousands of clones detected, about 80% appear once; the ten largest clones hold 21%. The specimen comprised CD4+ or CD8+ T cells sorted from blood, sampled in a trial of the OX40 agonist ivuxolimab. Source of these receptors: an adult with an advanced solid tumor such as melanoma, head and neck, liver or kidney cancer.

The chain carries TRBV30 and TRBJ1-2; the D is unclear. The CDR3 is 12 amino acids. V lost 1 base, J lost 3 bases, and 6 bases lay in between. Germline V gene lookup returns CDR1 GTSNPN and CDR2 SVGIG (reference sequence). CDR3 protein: CAWSGADYGYTF. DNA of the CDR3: TGTGCCTGGAGTGGGGCGGACTATGGCTACACCTTC.

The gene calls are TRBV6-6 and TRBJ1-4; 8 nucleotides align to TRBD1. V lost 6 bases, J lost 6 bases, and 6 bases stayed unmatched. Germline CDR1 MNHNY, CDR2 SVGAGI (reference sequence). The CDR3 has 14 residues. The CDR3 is CASSPTGGDEKLFF. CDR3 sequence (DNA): TGTGCCAGCAGCCCCACAGGGGGTGATGAAAAACTGTTTTTT.

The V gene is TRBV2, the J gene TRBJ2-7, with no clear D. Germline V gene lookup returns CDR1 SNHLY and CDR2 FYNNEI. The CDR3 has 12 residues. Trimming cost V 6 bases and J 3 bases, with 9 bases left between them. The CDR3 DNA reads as TGTGCCAGCAGGGGCTCGATCTACGAGCAGTACTTC. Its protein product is CASRGSIYEQYF. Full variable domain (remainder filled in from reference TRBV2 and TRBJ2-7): EPEVTQTPSHQVTQMGQEVILRCVPISNHLYFYWYRQILGQKVEFLVSFYNNEISEKSEIFDDQFSVERPDGSNFTLKIRSTKLEDSAMYFCASRGSIYEQYFGPGTRLTVT.

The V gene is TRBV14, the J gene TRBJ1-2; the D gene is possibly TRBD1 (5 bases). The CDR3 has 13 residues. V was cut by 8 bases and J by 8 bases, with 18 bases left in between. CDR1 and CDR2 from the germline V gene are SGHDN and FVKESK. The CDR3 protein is CASSDAGVGGYTF. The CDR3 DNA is TGTGCCAGCTCGGATGCGGGGGTTGGCGGCTACACCTTC.

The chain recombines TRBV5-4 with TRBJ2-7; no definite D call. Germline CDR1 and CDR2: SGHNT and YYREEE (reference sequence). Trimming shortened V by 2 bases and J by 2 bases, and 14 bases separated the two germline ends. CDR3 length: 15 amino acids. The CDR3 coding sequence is TGTGCCAGCAGCTTTGAGGCAGGCGAAACCTACGAGCAGTACTTC. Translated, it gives CASSFEAGETYEQYF. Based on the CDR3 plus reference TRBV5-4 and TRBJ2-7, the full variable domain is ETGVTQSPTHLIKTRGQQVTLRCSSQSGHNTVSWYQQALGQGPQFIFQYYREEENGRGNFPPRFSGLQFPNYSSELNVNALELDDSALYLCASSFEAGETYEQYFGPGTRLTVT.

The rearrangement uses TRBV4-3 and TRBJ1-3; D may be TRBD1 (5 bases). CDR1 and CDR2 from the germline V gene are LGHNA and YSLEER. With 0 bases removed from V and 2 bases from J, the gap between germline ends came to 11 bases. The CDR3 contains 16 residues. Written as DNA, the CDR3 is TGCGCCAGCAGCCAAGAAATGGGGCCGACTGGAAACACCATATATTTT. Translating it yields CASSQEMGPTGNTIYF.

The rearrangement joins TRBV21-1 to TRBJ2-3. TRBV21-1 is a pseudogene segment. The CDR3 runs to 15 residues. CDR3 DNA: TGTGCCAGCAGCAATGGGGGGCTTCAAACAGATACGCAGTATTTT. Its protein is CASSNGGLQTDTQYF.

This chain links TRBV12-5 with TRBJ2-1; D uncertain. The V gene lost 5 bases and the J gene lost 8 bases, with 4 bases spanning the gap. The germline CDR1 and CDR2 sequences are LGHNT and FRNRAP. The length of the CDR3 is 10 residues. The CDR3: CASGDYEQFF. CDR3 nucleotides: TGTGCTAGTGGTGACTATGAGCAGTTCTTC. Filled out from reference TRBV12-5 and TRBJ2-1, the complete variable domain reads DARVTQTPRHKVTEMGQEVTMRCQPILGHNTVFWYRQTMMQGLELLAYFRNRAPLDDSGMPKDRFSAEMPDATLATLKIQPSEPRDSAVYFCASGDYEQFFGPGTRLTVL.

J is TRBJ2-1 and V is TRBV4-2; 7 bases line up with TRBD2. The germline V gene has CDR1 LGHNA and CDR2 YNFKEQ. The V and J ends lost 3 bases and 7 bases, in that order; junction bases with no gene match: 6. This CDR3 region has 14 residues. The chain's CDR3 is CASSHRGEGNEQFF. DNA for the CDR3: TGTGCCAGCAGCCATCGAGGGGAGGGGAATGAGCAGTTCTTC.